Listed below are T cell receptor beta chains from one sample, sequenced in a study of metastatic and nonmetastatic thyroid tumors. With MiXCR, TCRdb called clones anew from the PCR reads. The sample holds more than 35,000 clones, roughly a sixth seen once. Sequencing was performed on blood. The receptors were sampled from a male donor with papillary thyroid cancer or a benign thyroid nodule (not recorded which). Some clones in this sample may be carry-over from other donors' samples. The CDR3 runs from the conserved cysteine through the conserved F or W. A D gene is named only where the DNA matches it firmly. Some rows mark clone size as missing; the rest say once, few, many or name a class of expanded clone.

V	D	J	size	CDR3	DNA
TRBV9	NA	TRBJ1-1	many	CASSVSGVENTEAFF	TGTGCCAGCAGCGTTTCAGGGGTGGAGAACACTGAAGCTTTCTTT
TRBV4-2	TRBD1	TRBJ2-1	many	CASSQVPGQLNEQFF	TGTGCCAGCAGCCAAGTCCCGGGACAGCTTAATGAGCAGTTCTTC
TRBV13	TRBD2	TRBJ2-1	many	CASSPSGLAGESYNEQFF	TGTGCCAGCAGCCCCTCCGGACTAGCGGGAGAGAGCTACAATGAGCAGTTCTTC
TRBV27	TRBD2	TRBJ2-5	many	CASSFGTSGAETQYF	TGTGCCAGCAGTTTCGGGACTAGCGGGGCCGAGACCCAGTACTTC
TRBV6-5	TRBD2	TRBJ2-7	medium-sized	CASSYSWTSGRGYEQYF	TGTGCCAGCAGTTACTCGTGGACTAGCGGGAGAGGTTACGAGCAGTACTTC
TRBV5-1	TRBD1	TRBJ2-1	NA	CASKPGQVHGNEQCF	TGCGCCAGCAAACCGGGACAGGTGCACGGGAATGAGCAGTGCTTC
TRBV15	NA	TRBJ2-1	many	CATSFSREYNEQFF	TGTGCCACCAGCTTTAGCAGAGAATACAATGAGCAGTTCTTC
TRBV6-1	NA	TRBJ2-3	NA	CASLWTASTTDTQYF	TGTGCCAGCCTATGGACAGCATCAACCACAGATACGCAGTATTTT
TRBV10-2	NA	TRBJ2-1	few	CASSARGASYNEQFF	TGCGCCAGCAGTGCCAGAGGGGCCTCGTACAATGAGCAGTTCTTC
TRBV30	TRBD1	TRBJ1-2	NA	CAFHRGDGYTF	TGTGCCTTCCACAGGGGCGATGGCTACACCTTC
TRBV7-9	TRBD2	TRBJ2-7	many	CASSSTSGRSYEQYF	TGTGCCAGCAGCTCGACTAGCGGGAGATCCTACGAGCAGTACTTC
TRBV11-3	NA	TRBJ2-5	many	CASSLVVSSQETQYF	TGTGCCAGCAGCTTAGTAGTTAGTAGTCAAGAGACCCAGTACTTC
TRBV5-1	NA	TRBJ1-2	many	CASSPEQGLQGYTF	TGCGCCAGCAGCCCCGAACAGGGTTTACAAGGCTACACCTTC
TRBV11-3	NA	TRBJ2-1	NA	CASSLAYNEQFF	TGTGCCAGCAGCTTAGCTTACAATGAGCAGTTCTTC
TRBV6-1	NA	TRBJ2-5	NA	CASSFGMDPETQYF	TGTGCCAGCAGTTTCGGGATGGACCCAGAGACCCAGTACTTC
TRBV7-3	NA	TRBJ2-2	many	CASSLAGAGELFF	TGTGCCAGCAGCTTAGCCGGTGCCGGGGAGCTGTTTTTT
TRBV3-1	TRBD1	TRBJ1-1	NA	CASSNPGGNEAFF	TGTGCCAGCAGCAACCCAGGGGGGAATGAAGCTTTCTTT
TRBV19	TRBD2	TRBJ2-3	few	CASRIAGETQYF	TGTGCCAGTAGAATAGCGGGAGAGACGCAGTATTTT
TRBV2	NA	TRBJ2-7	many	CASSDPDSPSPYEQYF	TGTGCCAGCAGTGACCCCGACAGCCCTTCCCCCTACGAGCAGTACTTC
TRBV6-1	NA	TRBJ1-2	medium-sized	CASSRQETSTRIYGYTF	TGTGCCAGCAGTCGACAGGAAACGAGCACGCGGATCTATGGCTACACCTTC
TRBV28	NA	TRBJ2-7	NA	CASSLIHEQYF	TGTGCCAGCAGTTTAATCCACGAGCAGTACTTC
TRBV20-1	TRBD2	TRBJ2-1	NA	CSARGLGGRGGYNEQFF	TGCAGTGCTAGAGGGTTGGGCGGGAGAGGAGGCTACAATGAGCAGTTCTTC
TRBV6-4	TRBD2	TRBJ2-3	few	CASSPSSGWSDTQYF	TGTGCCAGCAGCCCCTCTAGCGGGTGGTCAGATACGCAGTATTTT
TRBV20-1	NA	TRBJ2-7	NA	CSARAPLGHGQTGPRSYEQYF	TGCAGTGCTAGAGCCCCATTGGGACACGGACAAACGGGTCCAAGGTCCTACGAGCAGTACTTC
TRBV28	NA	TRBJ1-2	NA	CATTGLGGYTF	TGTGCTACTACAGGGCTAGGTGGCTACACCTTC
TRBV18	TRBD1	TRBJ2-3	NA	CASSRQGYTQYF	TGTGCCAGCTCCCGACAGGGATATACACAGTATTTT
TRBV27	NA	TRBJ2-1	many	CASNRGYTWGSYNEQFF	TGTGCCAGCAACCGAGGGTATACCTGGGGCTCCTACAATGAGCAGTTCTTC
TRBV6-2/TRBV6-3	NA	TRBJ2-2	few	CASQSPGDGRTVELFF	TGTGCCAGCCAATCCCCAGGGGACGGGCGGACCGTGGAGCTGTTTTTT
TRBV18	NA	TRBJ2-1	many	CASSPIRDSSYNEQFF	TGTGCCAGCTCACCAATCAGGGATTCCTCCTACAATGAGCAGTTCTTC
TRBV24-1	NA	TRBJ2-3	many	CATSGTGSSTDTQYF	TGTGCCACCAGTGGGACCGGATCTAGCACAGATACGCAGTATTTT
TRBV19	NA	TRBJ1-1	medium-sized	CASLSGGRTEAFF	TGTGCCAGTCTGAGCGGGGGAAGAACTGAAGCTTTCTTT
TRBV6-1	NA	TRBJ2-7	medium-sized	CASSSTEAYEQYF	TGTGCCAGCAGTTCGACAGAGGCCTACGAGCAGTACTTC
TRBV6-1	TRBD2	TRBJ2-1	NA	CASSEWGGRDEQFF	TGTGCCAGCAGTGAATGGGGCGGGAGAGATGAGCAGTTCTTC
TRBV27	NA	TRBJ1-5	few	CASSLFGNNQPQHF	TGTGCCAGCAGTTTATTCGGTAACAATCAGCCCCAGCATTTT
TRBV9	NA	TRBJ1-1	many	CASSVVGTQDTEAFF	TGTGCCAGCAGCGTAGTTGGGACACAGGACACTGAAGCTTTCTTT
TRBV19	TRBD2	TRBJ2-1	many	CASSIELAAYNKQFF	TGTGCCAGTAGTATAGAACTAGCGGCTTACAATAAGCAGTTCTTC
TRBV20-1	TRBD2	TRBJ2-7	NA	CSARQRDYHYEQYF	TGCAGTGCTAGACAGAGGGACTATCACTACGAGCAGTACTTC
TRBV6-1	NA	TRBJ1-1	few	CASSEVVAMNTEAFF	TGTGCCAGCAGTGAAGTCGTAGCTATGAACACTGAAGCTTTCTTT
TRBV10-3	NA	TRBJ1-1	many	CAISELGSNTEAFF	TGTGCCATCAGTGAATTGGGTTCGAACACTGAAGCTTTCTTT
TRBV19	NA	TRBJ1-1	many	CASSIGGRAPGGTEAFF	TGTGCCAGTAGTATTGGAGGGAGGGCCCCCGGGGGCACTGAAGCTTTCTTT
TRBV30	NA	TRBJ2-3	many	CAWEKGLIVGEVERDTQYF	TGTGCCTGGGAGAAGGGCTTGATCGTCGGGGAGGTGGAGAGAGATACGCAGTATTTT
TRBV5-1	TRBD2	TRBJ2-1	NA	CASSLLAGRLVF	TGCGCCAGCAGCTTACTAGCGGGGCGCCTGGTCTTC
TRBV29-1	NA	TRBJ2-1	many	CSVEVGTGEYNEQFF	TGCAGCGTTGAAGTTGGTACAGGAGAGTACAATGAGCAGTTCTTC
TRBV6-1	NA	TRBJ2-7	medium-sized	CASSWGAGEYEQYF	TGTGCCAGCAGTTGGGGGGCGGGAGAATACGAGCAGTACTTC
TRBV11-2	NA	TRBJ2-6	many	CASSFSPFGDGANVLTF	TGTGCCAGCAGCTTTTCTCCGTTCGGGGACGGGGCCAACGTCCTGACTTTC